Below, 25 T cell receptor beta chains from the same sample are listed, as sequenced in a study of human T cells and chemical hapten exposure. Time point indicated: patch test 3, about 24 weeks after DPC sensitization. The treatment here: therapeutic diphenylcyclopropenone sensitization with weekly scalp DPC. Using its own MiXCR run on the RACE reads, TCRdb lists one record per CDR3 protein. The sample shows 90,000 to 140,000 distinct CDR3 sequences, roughly a third of them seen only once. The material was whole blood, obtained in connection with sensitization to the hapten diphenylcyclopropenone (DPC). Receptor source: a man aged 40-55 years with alopecia areata. Some clones in this sample may be carry-over from other donors' samples.

This chain links TRBV28 with TRBJ2-3; the D gene could be TRBD1 or TRBD2 (5 bases each). V lost 7 bases, J lost 0 bases, and 11 bases lay in between. Germline CDR1 reads MDHEN; CDR2 reads SYDVKM. The CDR3 extends over 14 amino acids. For the CDR3, the DNA is TGTGCCAGCATCACGGGACCCAGCACAGATACGCAGTATTTT. It translates to CASITGPSTDTQYF.

V gene TRBV7-2 combines with J gene TRBJ2-3; either TRBD1 or TRBD2 may fit D (7 bases each). This CDR3 has 20 residues. Germline V gene sequence: CDR1 SGHTA, CDR2 FQGNSA. V was shortened by 1 base and J by 5 bases, with 28 bases between the two germline ends. The CDR3 nucleotides are TGTGCCAGCAGCTTAGTAGGGGGCGGTGGGAGGGACGGGGTACGAGATACGCAGTATTTT. Translating gives CASSLVGGGGRDGVRDTQYF.

The sample holds a few counts of this clonotype. The chain joins TRBV7-8 to TRBJ1-1; D perhaps matches TRBD1 (5 bases). Trimming shortened V by 4 bases and J by 7 bases, and 16 bases separated the two germline ends. Germline CDR1 reads SGHVS; CDR2 reads FQNEAQ. The CDR3 has 14 residues. The CDR3 DNA is TGTGCCAGCAGCTCCCATATTGGGGCAGTTGAAGCTTTCTTT. This encodes CASSSHIGAVEAFF.

This clonotype was picked up a small number of times. This chain joins TRBV11-2 and TRBJ2-3; D not certain. The CDR3 sequence is 16 residues long. Germline V lookup: CDR1 SGHAT, CDR2 FQNNGV. Trimming took 1 base from V and 4 from J, leaving 15 bases between them. CDR3 protein: CASSLVVKAAADTQYF. Written as DNA, the CDR3 is TGTGCCAGCAGCTTAGTCGTAAAGGCAGCAGCAGATACGCAGTATTTT.

This clonotype has just a few counts. The J gene is TRBJ2-3, the V gene TRBV6-2 or TRBV6-3, with 11 nucleotides matching TRBD2. The CDR3 covers 15 residues. CDR1 and CDR2 from the germline V gene are MNHEY and SVGEGT. V lost 2 bases and J lost 3; bases outside the gene matches: 1. The CDR3, as DNA: TGTGCCAGCAGTTACACTAGCGGGAGAACAGATACGCAGTATTTT. It specifies CASSYTSGRTDTQYF.

The V and J genes are TRBV29-1 and TRBJ2-7; D may be TRBD2 (6 bases). Trimming shortened V by 3 bases and J by 5 bases, and 14 bases separated the two germline ends. Per germline, CDR1 SQVTM and CDR2 ANQGSEA. The CDR3 sequence is 13 residues long. The CDR3 here is CSVDSGDRDEQYF. In nucleotides, the CDR3 is TGCAGCGTTGACTCGGGGGATCGCGACGAGCAGTACTTC.

The chain is built from TRBV5-1 and TRBJ2-3; no clear D gene. The germline V gene encodes CDR1 SGHRS and CDR2 YFSETQ. Trimming took off 2 bases at V and 2 bases at J, with 3 bases between the two ends. This CDR3 comprises 12 residues. DNA of the CDR3: TGCGCCAGCAGCTTTAACACAGATACGCAGTATTTT. This encodes CASSFNTDTQYF.

This clonotype has only a few counts. V usage is TRBV24-1 and J usage is TRBJ2-6, with a tentative D call TRBD1 (6 bases). Germline loops: CDR1 KGHDR, CDR2 SFDVKD. This CDR3 has 16 amino acids. V lost 1 base and J lost 1, with 7 bases in between. The CDR3 reads CATSDLGQSGANVLTF. CDR3 DNA: TGTGCCACCAGTGATTTAGGACAGTCTGGGGCCAACGTCCTGACTTTC.

This chain links TRBV10-3 with TRBJ2-1; 12 bases are a match to TRBD1. Trimming removed 6 bases from V and 8 bases from J; junction bases left unmatched: 8. CDR3 length: 15 residues. Per germline, CDR1 ENHRY and CDR2 SYGVKD. The DNA of the CDR3 is TGTGCCATCAGCCCCGGGACAGGGGGCTTCGATGAGCAGTTCTTC. Protein sequence: CAISPGTGGFDEQFF.

V and J are TRBV29-1 and TRBJ2-3, with 7 positions matching TRBD2. The CDR3 spans 13 residues. After removal of 1 base from V and 6 bases from J, the junction contained 4 bases not matched to a gene. CDR1 is SQVTM and CDR2 is ANQGSEA in the germline V gene. CDR3 DNA: TGCAGCGTTGAAGGACCTAGCGGTGATACGCAGTATTTT. It encodes CSVEGPSGDTQYF.

The V gene is TRBV15, the J gene TRBJ2-5; 8 positions agree with TRBD1. Per germline, CDR1 LNHNV and CDR2 YYDKDF (reference sequence). V lost 1 base and J lost 5; bases outside the gene matches: 3. The length of the CDR3 is 14 residues. CDR3 sequence reads: CATSRVQGAETQYF. CDR3 coding DNA: TGTGCCACCAGCAGAGTCCAGGGGGCTGAGACCCAGTACTTC. Filled out from reference TRBV15 and TRBJ2-5, the complete variable domain reads DAMVIQNPRYQVTQFGKPVTLSCSQTLNHNVMYWYQQKSSQAPKLLFHYYDKDFNNEADTPDNFQSRRPNTSFCFLDIRSPGLGDTAMYLCATSRVQGAETQYFGPGTRLLVL.

The chain couples TRBV6-5 to TRBJ2-2, with TRBD1 as a possible D gene (5 bases). Trimming took off 5 bases at V and 2 bases at J, with 9 bases between the two ends. This CDR3 contains 14 residues. Germline V gives CDR1 MNHEY, CDR2 SVGAGI. The CDR3 bases are TGTGCCAGCAGTCATCAGGGAAACACCGGGGAGCTGTTTTTT. Translated, it gives CASSHQGNTGELFF.

The rearrangement joins TRBV10-3 to TRBJ2-5, with 11 bases fitting TRBD1. V lost 3 bases and J lost 4; bases outside the gene matches: 10. This CDR3 has 17 residues. CDR1 is ENHRY and CDR2 is SYGVKD in the germline V gene. CDR3 residues: CAISDPGGQGGGETQYF. The CDR3 bases are TGTGCCATCAGTGACCCCGGGGGACAGGGGGGAGGAGAGACCCAGTACTTC.

This clonotype was counted a few times. The J gene is TRBJ1-1, the V gene TRBV5-1, with TRBD1 identical over 11 bases. Germline CDR1 is SGHRS and CDR2 is YFSETQ. The CDR3 loop spans 14 amino acids. V was clipped by 4 bases and J by 6 bases; unmatched bases: 5. The CDR3 sequence is CASSQGQGGSEAFF. For the CDR3, the DNA is TGCGCCAGCAGCCAGGGACAGGGGGGATCTGAAGCTTTCTTT.

This clonotype has a single count. This chain joins TRBV7-9 and TRBJ1-6, with TRBD1 matching over 8 bases. Germline-derived CDR1 and CDR2 are SEHNR and FQNEAQ (reference sequence). The junction had 1 base not matched to a gene; V was cut back by 1 base and J by 8 bases. The CDR3 length is 14 residues. The CDR3 coding sequence is TGTGCCAGCAGCTTAGACAGGGGGGATTCACCCCTCCACTTT. It yields the protein CASSLDRGDSPLHF.

The J gene is TRBJ2-7, the V gene TRBV30; 8 bases align to TRBD2. The CDR3 length is 13 residues. Germline CDR1 reads GTSNPN; CDR2 reads SVGIG (reference sequence). V dropped 2 bases and J dropped 2; count of bases not matched to a gene: 2. The CDR3 spells CAWSSGLAYEQYF. Written as DNA, the CDR3 is TGTGCCTGGAGTTCGGGACTAGCCTACGAGCAGTACTTC.

Only a few counts were recorded for this clonotype. The chain recombines TRBV6-4 with TRBJ2-3; D gene ambiguous. Trimming stripped 0 bases from V and 0 bases from J, with 7 bases between. The CDR3 runs 15 residues. Germline loops: CDR1 MRHNA, CDR2 SNTAGT. The DNA for the CDR3 is TGTGCCAGCAGTGACTCCGGGCATAGCACAGATACGCAGTATTTT. This codes for CASSDSGHSTDTQYF.

The chain is built from TRBV7-6 and TRBJ2-5; perhaps TRBD2 as D (5 bases). CDR3 length equals 15 residues. Trimming shortened V by 7 bases and J by 5 bases, and 20 bases separated the two germline ends. Germline V gene lookup returns CDR1 SGHVS and CDR2 FNYEAQ. The CDR3 is CASTWELGMGETQYF. The DNA of the CDR3 is TGTGCCAGCACCTGGGAACTCGGGATGGGGGAGACCCAGTACTTC.

The chain has TRBV28 and TRBJ1-2; TRBD1 matches at 9 bases. V shed 5 bases and J 6 bases; nucleotides not matched to a gene: 22. This CDR3 has 19 residues. Germline CDR1 reads MDHEN; CDR2 reads SYDVKM. CDR3 bases: TGTGCCAGCAGTCCGACTCCGGGAATCTACAGGGGGCCCTCGGATGGCTACACCTTC. Its translation is CASSPTPGIYRGPSDGYTF.

The V and J genes are TRBV10-3 and TRBJ2-2; 7 nucleotides agree with TRBD2. V dropped 10 bases and J dropped 4; count of bases not matched to a gene: 12. This CDR3 is built from 15 residues. In germline, CDR1 is ENHRY, CDR2 SYGVKD. In nucleotides, the CDR3 is TGTGCCACCTCAGGGAGGGGCCTTCTCACCGGGGAGCTGTTTTTT. Residues: CATSGRGLLTGELFF.

J is TRBJ2-5 and V is TRBV7-9, with unresolved D. Trimming pared 4 bases from V and 4 bases from J, leaving 13 bases between. The CDR3 totals 14 residues. Germline assignment: CDR1 SEHNR and CDR2 FQNEAQ (reference sequence). The CDR3 DNA sequence: TGTGCCAGCAGCTCCCCCCAAATTCCAGAGACCCAGTACTTC. This codes for CASSSPQIPETQYF. Supplemented by reference TRBV7-9 and TRBJ2-5, the full variable domain reads DTGVSQNPRHKITKRGQNVTFRCDPISEHNRLYWYRQTLGQGPEFLTYFQNEAQLEKSRLLSDRFSAERPKGSFSTLEIQRTEQGDSAMYLCASSSPQIPETQYFGPGTRLLVL.

V gene TRBV29-1 combines with J gene TRBJ1-1; TRBD1 is a possible D gene (6 bases). Germline CDR1 SQVTM, CDR2 ANQGSEA. V was shortened by 4 bases and J by 1 base, with 16 bases between the two germline ends. This CDR3 has 15 residues. In DNA form, the CDR3 reads TGCAGCGTTGTCGTGTTATCGGGGGCGAACACTGAAGCTTTCTTT. Its protein product is CSVVVLSGANTEAFF. The whole variable domain, filled in from reference TRBV29-1 and TRBJ1-1, reads SAVISQKPSRDICQRGTSLTIQCQVDSQVTMMFWYRQQPGQSLTLIATANQGSEATYESGFVIDKFPISRPNLTFSTLTVSNMSPEDSSIYLCSVVVLSGANTEAFFGQGTRLTVV.

The V and J genes are TRBV20-1 and TRBJ1-1; 11 bases fit TRBD1. V gave up 1 base and J gave up 3 bases; unmatched junction bases: 1. The CDR3 spans 14 residues. The germline V gene encodes CDR1 DFQATT and CDR2 SNEGSKA (reference sequence). The CDR3 region is CSARGTGGDTEAFF. The CDR3 DNA reads TGCAGTGCTAGAGGGACAGGGGGCGACACTGAAGCTTTCTTT.

The gene calls are TRBV7-9 and TRBJ2-2; no definite D call. Germline CDR1 reads SEHNR; CDR2 reads FQNEAQ (reference sequence). The CDR3 is 13 amino acids. Trimming removed 2 bases from V and 7 bases from J, with 8 bases in between. The CDR3 coding sequence is TGTGCCAGCAGCTTATTAGGCAGCGGGGAGCTGTTTTTT. This encodes CASSLLGSGELFF.

This sequence joins TRBV11-3 and TRBJ2-4; D gene unclear. The germline V gene has CDR1 SGHNT and CDR2 YENEEA. V was pared by 5 bases and J by 0 bases, with 11 bases between. This CDR3 has 15 residues. The CDR3 sequence: CASSHHLLAKNIQYF. In nucleotides, the CDR3 is TGTGCCAGCAGCCACCATTTGCTAGCCAAAAACATTCAGTACTTC. Full variable domain (missing parts from reference TRBV11-3 and TRBJ2-4): EAGVVQSPRYKIIEKKQPVAFWCNPISGHNTLYWYLQNLGQGPELLIRYENEEAVDDSQLPKDRFSAERLKGVDSTLKIQPAELGDSAVYLCASSHHLLAKNIQYFGAGTRLSVL.